This T cell receptor beta chain is from a study of blood T cell repertoires in COVID-19. The CDR3 totals 14 residues. Germline V CDR1 and CDR2: KGHSH, LQKENI. With 0 bases removed from V and 4 bases from J, the gap between germline ends came to 6 bases. Assay used: immunoSEQ multiplex PCR; TCRdb lists only in-frame clones, some missing. The data show approximately 220,000 clones, around 82% seen once. Sequencing was carried out using PBMCs or T cells enriched from blood (not recorded which). V gene TRBV18 combines with J gene TRBJ1-4; TRBD1 is a possible D gene (5 bases). The sequence was collected from a woman aged 35 to 49 who had been exposed to COVID-19. This CDR3 is CASSPPGDNEKLFF. CDR3 nucleotide sequence: TGTGCCAGCTCACCACCAGGGGATAATGAAAAACTGTTTTTT.